This TCR beta chain is from a study of OX40 agonist ivuxolimab in advanced cancers. Here immunoSEQ multiplex PCR was the method, and the copy in TCRdb shows in-frame clones only, minus some. The data show about 28,000 clones, with roughly nine tenths seen just once and 24% held by the top ten. With 5 bases clipped from V and 7 bases from J, the junction kept 11 bases outside the gene matches. This CDR3 contains 15 residues. CDR1 is LNHDA, CDR2 SQIVND, per germline (reference sequence). The TCR sequence derives from an adult with an advanced solid tumor such as melanoma, head and neck, liver or kidney cancer. This specimen was CD4+ or CD8+ T cells sorted from blood, taken in a trial of the OX40 agonist ivuxolimab. This rearrangement joins TRBV19 to TRBJ1-5, with 7 bases matching TRBD1. The CDR3 DNA is TGTGCCAGTAGTCCCGGAGGAGGGGGCGACCAGCCCCAGCATTTT. Translated, it gives CASSPGGGGDQPQHF.